Listed below are T cell receptor beta chains from one sample, sequenced in a study of STAT5B mutations in CD4+ large granular lymphocyte leukemia. Assay: immunoSEQ multiplex PCR; the TCRdb copy retains only in-frame clones and omits some. The sample has more than 30,000 clones, 76% seen once. The sequenced material came from CD4+ T cells from blood buffy coats. The receptors were gathered from a human donor in good health. CDR3s include the opening cysteine and the closing phenylalanine or tryptophan. A D gene is named only where the DNA matches it firmly. Clone size is stated in some rows and not others, as once, few, many or a class when expanded.

cdr3_length | j_call | d_call | clone_size | v_call | cdr3_aa | cdr3_nt
13 | TRBJ1-1 | NA | NA | TRBV18 | CASSQNDLSEAFF | TGTGCCAGCTCACAGAACGACCTATCTGAAGCTTTCTTT
16 | TRBJ1-3 | TRBD1 | NA | TRBV13 | CASSGSGTGSGNTIYF | TGTGCCAGCAGCGGATCCGGGACAGGGTCTGGAAACACCATATATTTT
14 | TRBJ2-3 | NA | NA | TRBV14 | CASSLDSNTDTQYF | TGTGCCAGCAGCCTGGACTCGAACACAGATACGCAGTATTTT
15 | TRBJ1-4 | NA | NA | TRBV15 | CATSRVGLANEKLFF | TGTGCCACCAGCAGAGTGGGGTTAGCTAATGAAAAACTGTTTTTT
12 | TRBJ2-5 | NA | few | TRBV5-1 | CASSLDQETQYF | TGCGCCAGCAGCTTGGACCAAGAGACCCAGTACTTC
13 | TRBJ1-2 | NA | NA | TRBV28 | CASSLAGIYGYTF | TGTGCCAGCAGTTTGGCCGGAATCTATGGCTACACCTTC
15 | TRBJ2-4 | NA | NA | TRBV7-2 | CASSLGRLAKNIQYF | TGTGCCAGCAGCTTAGGCAGACTAGCCAAAAACATTCAGTACTTC
18 | TRBJ2-1 | TRBD2 | NA | TRBV11-1 | CASSLAVSGGASYNEQFF | TGTGCCAGCAGCTTAGCTGTTAGCGGGGGGGCTTCCTACAATGAGCAGTTCTTC
15 | TRBJ1-4 | TRBD1 | NA | TRBV23-1 | CASRAGGQGREKLFF | TGCGCCAGCCGCGCCGGGGGACAGGGTAGAGAAAAACTGTTTTTT
12 | TRBJ2-7 | NA | NA | TRBV19 | CAAGPGFNEQYF | TGTGCCGCGGGACCAGGGTTCAACGAGCAGTACTTC
15 | TRBJ2-5 | TRBD2 | NA | TRBV10-1 | CASSRLAGDGETQYF | TGCGCCAGCAGCAGACTAGCGGGAGATGGCGAGACCCAGTACTTC
13 | TRBJ2-5 | NA | NA | TRBV29-1 | CSVQPDASETQYF | TGCAGCGTCCAACCGGACGCCTCGGAGACCCAGTACTTC
13 | TRBJ1-2 | TRBD1 | NA | TRBV2 | CASSYGTGYGYTF | TGTGCCAGCAGTTACGGGACAGGGTACGGCTACACCTTC
16 | TRBJ1-4 | TRBD1 | few | TRBV6-1 | CASSEARTGGGEKLFF | TGTGCCAGCAGTGAAGCGAGGACAGGTGGGGGTGAAAAACTGTTTTTT
21 | TRBJ2-1 | NA | NA | TRBV15 | CATSRDRGMIGRTDSYNEQFF | TGTGCCACCAGCAGAGATCGAGGGATGATAGGGCGGACCGACTCCTACAATGAGCAGTTCTTC
16 | TRBJ2-7 | TRBD1 | NA | TRBV7-2 | CASSSQPGQTSYEQYF | TGTGCCAGCAGCTCGCAGCCGGGACAGACTTCCTACGAGCAGTACTTC
14 | TRBJ1-1 | NA | NA | TRBV5-1 | CASSTQGVNTEAFF | TGCGCCAGCAGCACGCAGGGAGTGAACACTGAAGCTTTCTTT
13 | TRBJ1-5 | NA | NA | TRBV2 | CASNLQTDQPQHF | TGTGCCAGCAACTTGCAGACTGATCAGCCCCAGCATTTT
15 | TRBJ2-1 | NA | NA | TRBV9 | CASSVGRDPSLEQFF | TGTGCCAGCAGCGTAGGGCGGGACCCCTCCCTGGAGCAGTTCTTC
15 | TRBJ2-7 | TRBD1 | NA | TRBV5-1 | CASRQRGTGANEQYF | TGCGCCAGCAGGCAGCGGGGGACAGGGGCCAACGAGCAGTACTTC
14 | TRBJ1-2 | NA | NA | TRBV7-2 | CASSLEPANYGYTF | TGTGCCAGCAGCTTAGAACCGGCTAACTATGGCTACACCTTC
15 | TRBJ1-5 | NA | few | TRBV12-5 | CASVKSRGESQPQHF | TGTGCTAGTGTCAAATCCAGGGGAGAGAGTCAGCCCCAGCATTTT
14 | TRBJ1-2 | NA | NA | TRBV2 | CASSVVGAIVGYTF | TGTGCCAGCAGTGTCGTGGGGGCAATCGTTGGCTACACCTTC
14 | TRBJ2-7 | NA | NA | TRBV19 | CASSREWGSYEQYF | TGTGCCAGTAGTCGGGAGTGGGGCTCCTACGAGCAGTACTTC
12 | TRBJ1-2 | NA | NA | TRBV28 | CASSPGDYGYTF | TGTGCCAGCAGTCCCGGGGACTATGGCTACACCTTC
15 | TRBJ2-1 | TRBD1 | few | TRBV15 | CATSRGQGLYNEQFF | TGTGCCACCAGCAGAGGACAGGGCCTCTACAATGAGCAGTTCTTC
14 | TRBJ2-3 | NA | NA | TRBV7-2 | CASSLGATTDTQYF | TGTGCCAGCAGCTTAGGGGCAACAACAGATACGCAGTATTTT
15 | TRBJ2-3 | TRBD2 | NA | TRBV10-3 | CAIKETSGGTDTQYF | TGTGCCATCAAGGAGACTAGCGGGGGCACAGATACGCAGTATTTT
13 | TRBJ1-2 | TRBD1 | NA | TRBV19 | CASNLDRVSGYTF | TGTGCCAGTAACCTGGACAGGGTTTCAGGCTACACCTTC
20 | TRBJ2-4 | TRBD2 | NA | TRBV19 | CASSENLRGLARPAKNIQYF | TGTGCCAGTAGTGAGAACCTCCGGGGACTAGCTAGACCTGCCAAAAACATTCAGTACTTC
15 | TRBJ1-2 | NA | NA | TRBV7-8 | CASSLDNRANYGYTF | TGTGCCAGCAGCTTAGATAACAGGGCCAACTATGGCTACACCTTC
14 | TRBJ1-1 | NA | NA | TRBV4-3 | CASSRGKRNTEAFF | TGCGCCAGCAGCCGAGGTAAGAGGAACACTGAAGCTTTCTTT
11 | TRBJ1-1 | NA | NA | TRBV20-1 | CSASQDTEAFF | TGCAGTGCTAGTCAGGACACTGAAGCTTTCTTT
16 | TRBJ1-6 | NA | NA | TRBV5-6 | CASSFKRGLGGSPLHF | TGTGCCAGCAGCTTTAAAAGGGGGTTAGGAGGATCACCCCTCCACTTT
15 | TRBJ1-3 | NA | NA | TRBV6-6 | CASSITPLSGNTIYF | TGTGCCAGCAGTATCACCCCGCTCTCCGGAAACACCATATATTTT
19 | TRBJ2-1 | TRBD2 | NA | TRBV19 | CASSIVHSLAGGESNEQFF | TGTGCCAGTAGTATAGTTCACTCGTTAGCGGGAGGGGAGTCCAATGAGCAGTTCTTC
15 | TRBJ2-1 | TRBD2 | NA | TRBV10-2 | CASSGLAGSYNEQFF | TGCGCCAGCAGTGGACTAGCGGGGTCCTACAATGAGCAGTTCTTC
17 | TRBJ2-3 | TRBD2 | NA | TRBV11-2 | CASSFGLAGGSTDTQYF | TGTGCCAGCAGCTTTGGACTAGCGGGGGGGTCCACAGATACGCAGTATTTT
14 | TRBJ1-4 | NA | few | TRBV7-9 | CASSTQGTREKLFF | TGTGCCAGCAGTACACAGGGTACACGTGAAAAACTGTTTTTT
16 | TRBJ1-3 | NA | NA | TRBV6-1 | CASSAQQVGTGNTIYF | TGTGCCAGCAGTGCACAACAGGTGGGGACTGGAAACACCATATATTTT
14 | TRBJ2-7 | TRBD1 | NA | TRBV11-2 | CASSLRGQGYEQYF | TGTGCCAGCAGCTTAAGGGGACAGGGCTACGAGCAGTACTTC